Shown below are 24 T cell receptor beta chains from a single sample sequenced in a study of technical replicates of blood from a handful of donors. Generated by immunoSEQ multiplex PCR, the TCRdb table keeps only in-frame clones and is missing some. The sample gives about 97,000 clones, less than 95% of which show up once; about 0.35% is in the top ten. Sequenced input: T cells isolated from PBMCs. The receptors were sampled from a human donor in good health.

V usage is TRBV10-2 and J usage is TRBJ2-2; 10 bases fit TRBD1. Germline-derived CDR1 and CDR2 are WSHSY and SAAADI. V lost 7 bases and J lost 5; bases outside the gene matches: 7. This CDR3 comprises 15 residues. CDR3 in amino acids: CASIIRQGATGELFF. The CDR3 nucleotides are TGCGCCAGCATCATAAGACAGGGGGCAACCGGGGAGCTGTTTTTT.

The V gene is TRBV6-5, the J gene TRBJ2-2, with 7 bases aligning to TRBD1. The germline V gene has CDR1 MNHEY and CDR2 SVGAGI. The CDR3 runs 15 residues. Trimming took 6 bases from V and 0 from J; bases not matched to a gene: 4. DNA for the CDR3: TGTGCCAGCAGCGCCGACAGGGCGAACACCGGGGAGCTGTTTTTT. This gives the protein CASSADRANTGELFF.

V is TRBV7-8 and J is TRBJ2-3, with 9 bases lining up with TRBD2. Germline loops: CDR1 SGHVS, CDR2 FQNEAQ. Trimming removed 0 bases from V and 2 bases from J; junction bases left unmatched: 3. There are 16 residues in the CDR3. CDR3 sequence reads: CASSLAPSGITDTQYF. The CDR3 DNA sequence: TGTGCCAGCAGCTTAGCTCCTAGCGGGATCACAGATACGCAGTATTTT.

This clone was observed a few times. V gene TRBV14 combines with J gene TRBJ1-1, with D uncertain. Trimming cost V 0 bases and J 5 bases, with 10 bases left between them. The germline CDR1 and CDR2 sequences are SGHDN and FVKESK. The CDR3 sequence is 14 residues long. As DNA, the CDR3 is TGTGCCAGCAGCCAAGAAGCCAGGTGGACTGAAGCTTTCTTT. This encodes CASSQEARWTEAFF.

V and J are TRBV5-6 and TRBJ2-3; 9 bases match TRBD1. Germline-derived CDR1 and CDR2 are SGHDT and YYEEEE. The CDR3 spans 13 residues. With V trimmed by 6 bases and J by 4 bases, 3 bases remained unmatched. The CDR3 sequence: CASMRTGADTQYF. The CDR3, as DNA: TGTGCCAGCATGAGGACAGGGGCAGATACGCAGTATTTT.

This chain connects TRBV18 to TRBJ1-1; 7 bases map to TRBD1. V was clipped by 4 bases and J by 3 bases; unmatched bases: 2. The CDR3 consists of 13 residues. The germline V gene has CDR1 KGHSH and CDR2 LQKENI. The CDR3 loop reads CASSLTGDTEAFF. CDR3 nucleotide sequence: TGTGCCAGCTCACTTACAGGGGACACTGAAGCTTTCTTT.

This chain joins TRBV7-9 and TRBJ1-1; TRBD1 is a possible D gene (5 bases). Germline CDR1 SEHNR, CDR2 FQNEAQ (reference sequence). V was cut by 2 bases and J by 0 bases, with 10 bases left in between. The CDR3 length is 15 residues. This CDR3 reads CASSLRGLMNTEAFF. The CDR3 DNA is TGTGCCAGCAGCTTAAGGGGCCTGATGAACACTGAAGCTTTCTTT.

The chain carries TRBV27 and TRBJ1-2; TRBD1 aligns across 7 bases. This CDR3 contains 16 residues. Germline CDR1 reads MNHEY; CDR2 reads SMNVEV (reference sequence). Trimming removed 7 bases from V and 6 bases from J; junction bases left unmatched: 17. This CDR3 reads CASTPHKSTGIHGYTF. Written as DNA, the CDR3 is TGTGCCAGCACTCCCCATAAGTCGACAGGGATCCATGGCTACACCTTC.

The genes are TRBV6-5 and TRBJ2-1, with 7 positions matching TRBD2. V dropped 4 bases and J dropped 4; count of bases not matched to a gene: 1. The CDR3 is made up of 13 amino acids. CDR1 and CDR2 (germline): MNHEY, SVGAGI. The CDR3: CASSFSGYNEQFF. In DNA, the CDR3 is TGTGCCAGCAGTTTTAGCGGGTACAATGAGCAGTTCTTC.

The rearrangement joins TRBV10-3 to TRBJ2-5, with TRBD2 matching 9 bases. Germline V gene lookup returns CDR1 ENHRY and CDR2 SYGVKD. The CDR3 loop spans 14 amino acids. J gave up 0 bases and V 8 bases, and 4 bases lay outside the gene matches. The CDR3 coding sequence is TGTGCCATCGCTAGCGGGGTGTACCAAGAGACCCAGTACTTC. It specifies CAIASGVYQETQYF.

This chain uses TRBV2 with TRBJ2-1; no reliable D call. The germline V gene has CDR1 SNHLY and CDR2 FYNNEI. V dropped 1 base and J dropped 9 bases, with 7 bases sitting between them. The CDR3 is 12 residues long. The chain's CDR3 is CASSEVDFEQFF. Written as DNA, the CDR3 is TGTGCCAGCAGTGAAGTTGACTTTGAGCAGTTCTTC.

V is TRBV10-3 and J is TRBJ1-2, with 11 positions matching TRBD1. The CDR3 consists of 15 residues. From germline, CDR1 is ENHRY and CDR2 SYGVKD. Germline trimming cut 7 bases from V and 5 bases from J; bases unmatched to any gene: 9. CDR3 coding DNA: TGTGCCATCACCCTGGACAGGGGGCTGGAGTATGGCTACACCTTC. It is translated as CAITLDRGLEYGYTF.

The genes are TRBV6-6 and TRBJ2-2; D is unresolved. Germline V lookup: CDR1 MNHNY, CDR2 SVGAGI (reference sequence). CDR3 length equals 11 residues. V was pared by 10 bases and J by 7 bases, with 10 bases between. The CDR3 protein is CAIQVGGELFF. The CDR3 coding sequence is TGTGCCATCCAGGTGGGCGGGGAGCTGTTTTTT.

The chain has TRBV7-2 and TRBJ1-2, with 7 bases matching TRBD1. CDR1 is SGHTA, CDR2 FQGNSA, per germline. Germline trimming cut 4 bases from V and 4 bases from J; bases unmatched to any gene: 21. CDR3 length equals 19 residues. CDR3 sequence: CASSSDRAKPTPPGYGYTF. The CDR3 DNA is TGTGCCAGCAGCTCAGACAGGGCTAAGCCTACCCCCCCGGGCTATGGCTACACCTTC.

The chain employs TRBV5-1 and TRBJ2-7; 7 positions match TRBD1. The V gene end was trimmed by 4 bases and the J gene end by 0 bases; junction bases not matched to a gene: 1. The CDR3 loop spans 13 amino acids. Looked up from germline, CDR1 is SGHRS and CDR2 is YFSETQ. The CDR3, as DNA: TGCGCCAGCAGCGGACAGGTCTCCTACGAGCAGTACTTC. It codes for CASSGQVSYEQYF.

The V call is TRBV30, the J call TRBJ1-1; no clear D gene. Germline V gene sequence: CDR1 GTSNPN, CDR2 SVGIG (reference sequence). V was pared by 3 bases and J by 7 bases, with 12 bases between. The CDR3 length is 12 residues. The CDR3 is CAWRVGYGEAFF. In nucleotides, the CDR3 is TGTGCCTGGAGAGTCGGGTATGGTGAAGCTTTCTTT.

CDR3 in DNA: TGTGCCACCTCCGGGGTGCGCTCCTACAATGAGCAGTTCTTC. It specifies CATSGVRSYNEQFF. The chain recombines TRBV2 with TRBJ2-1; D possibly corresponds to TRBD2 (5 bases). The CDR3 is made up of 14 amino acids. CDR1 and CDR2 from the germline V gene are SNHLY and FYNNEI. Trimming cost V 10 bases and J 0 bases, with 13 bases left between them.

In nucleotides, the CDR3 is TGCAGCGTTGGCCTGTTCGGGGACAGGCGCGAGCAGTACTTC. It is translated as CSVGLFGDRREQYF. The chain recombines TRBV29-1 with TRBJ2-7; 8 bases align to TRBD1. The germline V gene encodes CDR1 SQVTM and CDR2 ANQGSEA. J gave up 6 bases and V 4 bases, and 11 bases lay outside the gene matches. This CDR3 comprises 14 residues.

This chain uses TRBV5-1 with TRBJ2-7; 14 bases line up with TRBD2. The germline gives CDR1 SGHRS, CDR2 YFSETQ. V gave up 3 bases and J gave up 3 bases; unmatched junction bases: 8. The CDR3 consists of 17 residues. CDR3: CASSSGLAGVFGYEQYF. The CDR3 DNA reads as TGCGCCAGCAGCTCGGGACTAGCGGGAGTTTTTGGCTACGAGCAGTACTTC. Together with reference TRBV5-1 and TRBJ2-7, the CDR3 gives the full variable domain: KAGVTQTPRYLIKTRGQQVTLSCSPISGHRSVSWYQQTPGQGLQFLFEYFSETQRNKGNFPGRFSGRQFSNSRSEMNVSTLELGDSALYLCASSSGLAGVFGYEQYFGPGTRLTVT.

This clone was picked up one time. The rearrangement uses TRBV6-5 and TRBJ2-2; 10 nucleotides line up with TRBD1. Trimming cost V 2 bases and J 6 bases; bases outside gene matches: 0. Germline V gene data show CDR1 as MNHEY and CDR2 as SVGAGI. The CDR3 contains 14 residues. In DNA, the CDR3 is TGTGCCAGCAGTTACGGACAGGGGGCCGGGGAGCTGTTTTTT. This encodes CASSYGQGAGELFF.

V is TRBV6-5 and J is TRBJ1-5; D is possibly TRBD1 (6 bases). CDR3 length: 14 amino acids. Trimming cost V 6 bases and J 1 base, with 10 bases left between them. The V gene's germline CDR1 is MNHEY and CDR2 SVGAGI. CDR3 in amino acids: CASSYTGSNQPQHF. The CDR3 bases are TGTGCCAGCAGCTATACAGGGAGCAATCAGCCCCAGCATTTT.

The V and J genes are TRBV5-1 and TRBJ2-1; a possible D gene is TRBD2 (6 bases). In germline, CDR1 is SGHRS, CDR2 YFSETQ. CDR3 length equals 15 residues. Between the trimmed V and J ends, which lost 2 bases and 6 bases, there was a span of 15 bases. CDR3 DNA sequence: TGCGCCAGCAGCTTATTAGGACTACACTCCAATGAGCAGTTCTTC. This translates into CASSLLGLHSNEQFF.

CDR3 sequence (DNA): TGCGCCAGCAGCTTGGTCCAGGGAAGCACAGATACGCAGTATTTT. Residues: CASSLVQGSTDTQYF. The chain is built from TRBV5-1 and TRBJ2-3; possible D gene TRBD1, 5 bases. CDR1 and CDR2 from the germline V gene are SGHRS and YFSETQ. V dropped 0 bases and J dropped 0 bases, with 8 bases sitting between them. This CDR3 has 15 residues.

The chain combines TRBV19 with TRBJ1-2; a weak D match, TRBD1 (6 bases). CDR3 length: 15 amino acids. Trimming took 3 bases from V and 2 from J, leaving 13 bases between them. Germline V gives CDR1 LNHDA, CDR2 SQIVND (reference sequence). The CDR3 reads CASSIILTGNYGYTF. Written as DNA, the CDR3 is TGTGCCAGTAGTATTATCCTAACAGGGAACTATGGCTACACCTTC.